The source of this T cell receptor (beta chain) is a study of low-dose radiotherapy and immunotherapy resistance in tumors. For the study at large: Intravenous ipilimumab 1 mg/kg every six weeks was given with nivolumab 240 mg every two weeks. Once cycle 1 day 1 began, patients took oral aspirin 300 mg daily for four cycles.

Priming of first-strand cDNA relied on TRAV- and TRBV-specific primers (covering alpha and beta chains). It was with a constant-region primer and a V-primer adapter that TCRs were amplified over roughly 19 PCR cycles. One entry per CDR3 protein, called by TCRdb with MiXCR from the reads. Here the sample spans more than 70,000 distinct CDR3 sequences, around a fifth being singletons. This clonotype was counted ten times or more. Germline V gives CDR1 DFQATT, CDR2 SNEGSKA (reference sequence). Trimming shortened V by 4 bases and J by 3 bases, and 16 bases separated the two germline ends. This CDR3 has 15 amino acids. The time point here: after trial treatment. Treatment in this sample: LDRT plus nivolumab, ipilimumab, low-dose cyclophosphamide and aspirin (RACIN trial).

This chain connects TRBV20-1 to TRBJ1-5; D remains ambiguous. The source of this sequence is a female donor with ovarian cancer. The sample here was PBMCs, taken after low-dose radiotherapy plus immunotherapy. This CDR3 reads CSATPRSVSNQPQHF. The CDR3 DNA reads as TGCAGTGCTACTCCTCGATCGGTTTCCAATCAGCCCCAGCATTTT.